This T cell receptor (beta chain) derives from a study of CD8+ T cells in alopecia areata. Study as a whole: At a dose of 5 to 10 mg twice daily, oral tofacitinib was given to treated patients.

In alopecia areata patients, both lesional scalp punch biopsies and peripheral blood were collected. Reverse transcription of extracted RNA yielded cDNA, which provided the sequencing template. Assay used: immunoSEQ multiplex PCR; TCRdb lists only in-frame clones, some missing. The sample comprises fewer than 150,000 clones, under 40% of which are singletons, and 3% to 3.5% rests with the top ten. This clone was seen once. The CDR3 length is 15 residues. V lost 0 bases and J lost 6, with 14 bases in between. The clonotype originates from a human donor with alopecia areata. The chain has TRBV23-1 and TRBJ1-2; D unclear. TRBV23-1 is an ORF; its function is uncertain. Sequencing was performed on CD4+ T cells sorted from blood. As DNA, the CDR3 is TGCGCCAGCAGTCAATCGATCTCTAAGCGGGATGGCTACACCTTC. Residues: CASSQSISKRDGYTF.